This TCR beta chain is drawn from a study of blood T cell repertoires in COVID-19. As for the study in general: Collection of acute and convalescent COVID-19 samples took place in the United States, Italy and Spain. PBMCs, B-cell-depleted T cells, or T cells provided the cDNA or gDNA that made up the material.

The CDR3 loop spans 14 amino acids. CDR1 is LGHDT, CDR2 YNNKEL, per germline (reference sequence). V dropped 0 bases and J dropped 7 bases, with 13 bases sitting between them. Authors' data handling: Reference gene primer amplification in the assay estimated nucleated cell counts. Here immunoSEQ multiplex PCR was the method, and the copy in TCRdb shows in-frame clones only, minus some. That table gives V, J and clone size, and the DNA gave D and trimming. Of 100,000 or so clones in the sample, more than 80% were seen once. This TCR was recovered from a human donor in a cohort sampled during active COVID-19. The chain employs TRBV3-1 (or the pseudogene TRBV3-2) and TRBJ2-7; perhaps TRBD1 as D (6 bases). The sequencing sample was made of peripheral blood. The CDR3 is CASSQDSAGEEQYF. The CDR3, as DNA: TGTGCCAGCAGCCAAGATTCGGCAGGGGAGGAGCAGTACTTC.